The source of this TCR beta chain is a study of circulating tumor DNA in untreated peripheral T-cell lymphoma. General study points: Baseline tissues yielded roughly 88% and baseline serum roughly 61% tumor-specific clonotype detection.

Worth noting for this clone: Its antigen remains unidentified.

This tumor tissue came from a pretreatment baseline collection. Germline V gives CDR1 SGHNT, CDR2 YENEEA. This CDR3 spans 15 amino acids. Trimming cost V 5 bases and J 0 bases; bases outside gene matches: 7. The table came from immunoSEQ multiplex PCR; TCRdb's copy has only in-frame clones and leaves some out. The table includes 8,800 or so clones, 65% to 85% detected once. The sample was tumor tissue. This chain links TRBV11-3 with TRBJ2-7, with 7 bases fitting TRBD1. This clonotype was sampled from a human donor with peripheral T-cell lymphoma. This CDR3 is CASSQTGLSSYEQYF. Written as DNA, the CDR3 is TGTGCCAGCAGCCAGACAGGGCTGAGCTCCTACGAGCAGTACTTC.